This paragraph reports one T cell receptor beta chain. As handled by the study authors: The authors estimated nucleated cell counts from reference gene primer amplification. TCRdb's copy holds only in-frame clones and misses some; the assay was immunoSEQ multiplex PCR. The V and J calls and clone size were taken over from that table, and D and trimming were inferred from the DNA. The sample has roughly 380,000 clones, around 91% seen once. This sample is drawn from a study of blood T cell repertoires in COVID-19. For the study at large: Some COVID-19 samples were acute and others convalescent; all came from the United States, Italy and Spain. The cDNA or gDNA used as material had been derived from T cells, B-cell-depleted T cells, or PBMCs.

One Seattle source followed patients from active infection through their disease course. CDR1 and CDR2 from the germline V gene are SGHRS and YFSETQ. V lost 5 bases and J lost 4, with 15 bases in between. This CDR3 comprises 14 residues. This clonotype was obtained from a woman aged 40 to 50 with COVID-19, enrolled during active disease. Sequences were obtained from peripheral blood. The rearrangement links TRBV5-1 to TRBJ2-5; maybe TRBD2 (6 bases). The CDR3 region has the DNA TGCGCCAGCAGTGGTTCCCTCGGGGGAGAGACCCAGTACTTC. Residues: CASSGSLGGETQYF. Variable domain in full (rest from reference TRBV5-1 and TRBJ2-5): KAGVTQTPRYLIKTRGQQVTLSCSPISGHRSVSWYQQTPGQGLQFLFEYFSETQRNKGNFPGRFSGRQFSNSRSEMNVSTLELGDSALYLCASSGSLGGETQYFGPGTRLLVL.